The rows below give T cell receptor beta chains drawn from one sample of a study of vaccination and CD4 T cells after COVID-19. Antigens for these TCRs are unknown. Each CDR3 protein gets one entry after TCRdb re-called the PCR reads with MiXCR. The sample has 15,000 to 20,000 distinct CDR3 sequences; about 50% are singletons. The sample here was CD4+ T cells from blood, cultured in vitro, taken before SARS-CoV-2 vaccination. The receptors were gathered from a human donor who had recovered from COVID-19. Each CDR3 is given with its conserved first and last residue. The D gene is left open where the match is weak. Size is omitted from some rows. Given values are once, few, many or a class for expanded clones.

-,TRBV5-4,-,TRBJ2-5,CASSFAKETQYF,TGTGCCAGCAGCTTCGCAAAAGAGACCCAGTACTTC
once,TRBV20-1,-,TRBJ2-7,CSAPGRVHSYEQYF,TGCAGTGCTCCGGGGCGGGTTCACTCCTACGAGCAGTACTTC
-,TRBV5-4,-,TRBJ2-2,CASSFRGNDTGELFF,TGTGCCAGCAGCTTCAGGGGAAACGACACCGGGGAGCTGTTTTTT
-,TRBV30,-,TRBJ2-3,CAWTSRPTDTQYF,TGTGCCTGGACTTCTAGACCCACAGATACGCAGTATTTT
-,TRBV29-1,-,TRBJ2-6,CSVDLGSGANVLTF,TGCAGCGTTGATTTGGGCTCTGGGGCCAACGTCCTGACTTTC
-,TRBV6-1,TRBD1,TRBJ1-5,CASSEPQGARQPQHF,TGTGCCAGCAGTGAACCCCAGGGGGCGCGTCAGCCCCAGCATTTT
-,TRBV20-1,-,TRBJ2-7,CSATTPQGRSSYEQYF,TGCAGTGCGACAACCCCACAGGGAAGGTCGTCCTACGAGCAGTACTTC
few,TRBV28,-,TRBJ2-3,CASSLFGVGSTDTQYF,TGTGCCAGCAGTTTATTCGGGGTGGGCAGCACAGATACGCAGTATTTT
-,TRBV20-1,TRBD1,TRBJ1-5,CSATPRGNQPQHF,TGCAGTGCTACTCCCAGGGGGAATCAGCCCCAGCATTTT
few,TRBV19,-,TRBJ1-5,CASSAGTENQPQHF,TGTGCCAGTAGCGCCGGGACCGAAAATCAGCCCCAGCATTTT
few,TRBV30,-,TRBJ1-1,CAWSSQLNTEAFF,TGTGCCTGGAGTTCGCAGCTGAACACTGAAGCTTTCTTT
-,TRBV2,-,TRBJ1-1,CASTRNTEAFF,TGTGCCAGCACAAGGAACACTGAAGCTTTCTTT
-,TRBV21-1,-,TRBJ2-7,CASSQMGETDRGSSYEQYF,TGTGCCAGCAGCCAAATGGGGGAGACGGACAGGGGGAGCTCCTACGAGCAGTACTTC
once,TRBV19,TRBD1,TRBJ2-4,CASGQVEKHIQYF,TGTGCCAGTGGACAGGTGGAAAAACACATTCAGTACTTC
few,TRBV2,TRBD2,TRBJ2-6,CASTAGLASGANVLTF,TGTGCCAGCACCGCGGGACTAGCGTCTGGGGCCAACGTCCTGACTTTC
-,TRBV12-3/TRBV12-4,TRBD2,TRBJ2-7,CASSLAGLAGVGQYF,TGTGCCAGCAGTTTAGCGGGACTAGCGGGAGTAGGGCAGTACTTC
-,TRBV28,-,TRBJ1-1,CASRASRENTEAFF,TGTGCCAGCAGAGCATCCCGGGAGAACACTGAAGCTTTCTTT
-,TRBV5-8,-,TRBJ1-2,CASSLGQGPYGYTF,TGTGCCAGCAGCTTGGGGCAGGGGCCCTATGGCTACACCTTC
-,TRBV7-9,-,TRBJ2-5,CASSLQQGEETQYF,TGTGCCAGCAGCCTCCAACAGGGAGAAGAGACCCAGTACTTC
large,TRBV7-8,-,TRBJ2-1,CASSLYVRWAHNEQFF,TGTGCCAGCAGCTTATACGTCCGTTGGGCTCACAATGAGCAGTTCTTC
-,TRBV24-1,-,TRBJ2-7,CATSDPVTYEQYF,TGTGCCACCAGTGACCCCGTTACCTACGAGCAGTACTTC
-,TRBV12-3/TRBV12-4,TRBD2,TRBJ2-5,CASSPTGTSGPGETQYF,TGTGCCAGCAGTCCGACCGGGACTAGCGGACCTGGGGAGACCCAGTACTTC
few,TRBV20-1,TRBD1,TRBJ2-1,CSETGTGLNEQFF,TGCAGTGAGACCGGGACAGGCCTCAATGAGCAGTTCTTC
-,TRBV7-9,-,TRBJ2-3,CASSLQGLSTDTQYF,TGTGCCAGCAGCTTACAGGGATTAAGCACAGATACGCAGTATTTT
-,TRBV5-1,TRBD1,TRBJ2-5,CASSPDRVGQETQYF,TGCGCCAGCAGCCCAGACAGGGTTGGGCAAGAGACCCAGTACTTC
-,TRBV24-1,TRBD1,TRBJ2-2,CATGQYTGELFF,TGTGCCACGGGACAGTACACCGGGGAGCTGTTTTTT
-,TRBV15,-,TRBJ2-3,CATSSNLQGRTSTDTQYF,TGTGCCACCAGCAGCAACCTTCAGGGGCGGACTAGCACAGATACGCAGTATTTT
few,TRBV6-2/TRBV6-3,-,TRBJ2-1,CASSYRLASDLYNEQFF,TGTGCCAGCAGTTACCGCCTAGCTAGCGACCTCTACAATGAGCAGTTCTTC
few,TRBV20-1,-,TRBJ2-3,CSARDSVRQYF,TGCAGTGCTAGAGATAGCGTAAGGCAGTATTTT
few,TRBV2,-,TRBJ2-3,CASTRESPDTQYF,TGTGCCAGCACTCGGGAGTCCCCAGATACGCAGTATTTT
-,TRBV7-3,-,TRBJ1-2,CASSPTANYGYTF,TGTGCCAGCAGTCCGACAGCGAACTATGGCTACACCTTC
few,TRBV20-1,-,TRBJ2-7,CSARGMGGPDYEQYF,TGCAGTGCTAGAGGGATGGGGGGACCCGACTACGAGCAGTACTTC
few,TRBV7-9,-,TRBJ2-3,CASSWDFTDTQYF,TGTGCCAGCAGCTGGGACTTCACAGATACGCAGTATTTT
-,TRBV20-1,TRBD2,TRBJ2-5,CSARGLAGETQYF,TGCAGTGCTAGAGGACTAGCGGGAGAGACCCAGTACTTC
-,TRBV29-1,-,TRBJ2-2,CSARDTGELFF,TGCAGCGCCAGGGACACCGGGGAGCTGTTTTTT
-,TRBV28,TRBD2,TRBJ2-4,CASSSGLAGGNKNIQYF,TGTGCCAGCAGTTCAGGACTAGCGGGGGGGAACAAAAACATTCAGTACTTC
-,TRBV29-1,TRBD1,TRBJ1-2,CSVQSTGWGFYGYTF,TGCAGCGTGCAATCGACAGGGTGGGGATTCTATGGCTACACCTTC
-,TRBV2,-,TRBJ2-7,CASSAQVGSSVLAYEQYF,TGTGCCAGCAGTGCCCAGGTTGGGTCCAGCGTGCTTGCCTACGAGCAGTACTTC
-,TRBV27,-,TRBJ1-6,CASSYVFGGGTYNSPLHF,TGTGCCAGCAGTTACGTCTTCGGTGGCGGGACCTATAATTCACCCCTCCACTTT
-,TRBV28,TRBD2,TRBJ2-7,CASSLSAGVISSYEQYF,TGTGCCAGCAGTTTATCAGCGGGAGTTATTAGCTCCTACGAGCAGTACTTC